This T cell receptor beta chain is from a study of blood T cell repertoires in COVID-19. About the study: Acute and convalescent COVID-19 specimens originated in the United States, Italy and Spain. T cells, B-cell-depleted T cells, or PBMCs provided the cDNA or gDNA that served as material.

As handled by the study authors: Estimates of nucleated cell counts were drawn from the amplification of reference gene primers. Measured with immunoSEQ multiplex PCR; TCRdb has only the in-frame clones, and not every one. From that table come the V and J calls and clone size; the DNA was used to work out D and trimming. Among about 190,000 clones listed, more than 60% were seen once. With 5 bases removed from V and 0 bases from J, the gap between germline ends came to 13 bases. Germline CDR1 is GTSNPN and CDR2 is SVGIG (reference sequence). CDR3 length: 14 amino acids. Sequences were obtained from peripheral blood. This sequence originates from a man aged 45 to 65 who had recovered from COVID-19. This sequence joins TRBV30 and TRBJ2-5; D perhaps matches TRBD2 (7 bases). The CDR3 loop is CAWAGEGYQETQYF. The CDR3 DNA reads TGTGCCTGGGCAGGGGAGGGGTACCAAGAGACCCAGTACTTC.